The 10 T cell receptor beta chains listed next were all sequenced from one sample in a study of blood T cell repertoires in COVID-19. This table comes from immunoSEQ multiplex PCR, and its TCRdb copy is limited to in-frame clones, with some not included. Here the sample spans around 100,000 clones, roughly nine tenths being singletons. Sequenced material: peripheral blood. The receptor source for this set is a woman aged 80 or over in a cohort sampled during active COVID-19.

CDR3 sequence reads: CASSLDPGPFGEQYF. In DNA form, the CDR3 reads TGTGCCAGCAGCTTAGATCCAGGTCCCTTCGGAGAGCAGTACTTC. J is TRBJ2-7 and V is TRBV11-2; D ambiguous. CDR3 length: 15 amino acids. Germline-derived CDR1 and CDR2 are SGHAT and FQNNGV. With 0 bases removed from V and 7 bases from J, the gap between germline ends came to 16 bases.

The rearrangement joins TRBV27 to TRBJ1-1; weak D call: TRBD1 (6 bases). CDR3 length: 14 residues. V shed 2 bases and J shed 7 bases, with 14 bases lying between them. CDR1 and CDR2 (germline): MNHEY, SMNVEV (reference sequence). In nucleotides, the CDR3 is TGTGCCAGCAGTTTAGGAAACAGGGCAAATGAAGCTTTCTTT. Its protein product is CASSLGNRANEAFF.

The chain has TRBV18 and TRBJ1-5; D possibly corresponds to TRBD1 (5 bases). The CDR3 contains 15 residues. CDR1 and CDR2 from the germline V gene are KGHSH and LQKENI. V was shortened by 0 bases and J by 2 bases, with 8 bases between the two germline ends. Here the CDR3 DNA reads TGTGCCAGCTCACCACCGGGAGGGGGCAATCAGCCCCAGCATTTT. Protein product: CASSPPGGGNQPQHF.

The chain recombines TRBV6-5 with TRBJ2-7; tentative D call: TRBD2 (5 bases). Trimming cost V 5 bases and J 3 bases, with 14 bases left between them. The CDR3 loop spans 14 amino acids. Germline V gene data show CDR1 as MNHEY and CDR2 as SVGAGI. CDR3 sequence reads: CASSTDRDYYEQYF. The CDR3 nucleotides read TGTGCCAGCAGTACCGACCGGGATTACTACGAGCAGTACTTC.

The chain combines TRBV7-9 with TRBJ1-5; perhaps TRBD1 as D (5 bases). The CDR3 runs 15 residues. Looked up from germline, CDR1 is SEHNR and CDR2 is FQNEAQ (reference sequence). Trimming left V 4 bases short and J 2 bases short, with 12 bases between. The CDR3 DNA reads TGTGCCAGCAGCTCTGGGGCCGAGGGCAATCAGCCCCAGCATTTT. Protein sequence: CASSSGAEGNQPQHF.

V usage is TRBV19 and J usage is TRBJ1-3, with D maybe TRBD1 (5 bases). In germline, CDR1 is LNHDA, CDR2 SQIVND (reference sequence). V was pared by 5 bases and J by 0 bases, with 14 bases between. This CDR3 is built from 16 residues. As DNA, the CDR3 is TGTGCCAGTAGTGTCTCACAGGTCGACTCTGGAAACACCATATATTTT. Translated: CASSVSQVDSGNTIYF.

The CDR3 DNA reads as TGTGCCACCGGAGAGGAAGGAAGTGAGCAGTTCTTC. Amino acids: CATGEEGSEQFF. J is TRBJ2-1 and V is TRBV10-3, with unresolved D. The CDR3 runs 12 residues. Germline CDR1 reads ENHRY; CDR2 reads SYGVKD. V was cut by 10 bases and J by 9 bases, with 16 bases left in between.

This chain joins TRBV5-4 and TRBJ2-4, with a tentative D call TRBD1 (5 bases). Germline CDR1 SGHNT, CDR2 YYREEE (reference sequence). V lost 3 bases to trimming and J lost 12 bases, with 19 bases between them. The CDR3 sequence is 14 residues long. CDR3 nucleotide sequence: TGTGCCAGCAGCTCGAGTAGCCAGGGAATTTCTCAGTACTTC. Encoded protein: CASSSSSQGISQYF.

The chain couples TRBV5-1 to TRBJ2-5, with D possibly matching TRBD2 (6 bases). Germline CDR1 reads SGHRS; CDR2 reads YFSETQ. V was trimmed by 1 base and J by 7 bases, leaving 14 bases between them. This CDR3 region has 14 residues. The chain's CDR3 is CASSLPGPEGTQYF. Here the CDR3 DNA reads TGCGCCAGCAGCTTGCCTGGGCCGGAGGGGACCCAGTACTTC.

This clone has just a few counts. V and J are TRBV18 and TRBJ1-6; D might be TRBD1 (6 bases). CDR1 KGHSH and CDR2 LQKENI come from the germline V gene. CDR3 length: 15 amino acids. Trimming cost V 5 bases and J 6 bases, with 14 bases left between them. CDR3 nucleotides: TGTGCCAGCTCAGAAAACAGGGCTGGTAATTCACCCCTCCACTTT. Translating it yields CASSENRAGNSPLHF.